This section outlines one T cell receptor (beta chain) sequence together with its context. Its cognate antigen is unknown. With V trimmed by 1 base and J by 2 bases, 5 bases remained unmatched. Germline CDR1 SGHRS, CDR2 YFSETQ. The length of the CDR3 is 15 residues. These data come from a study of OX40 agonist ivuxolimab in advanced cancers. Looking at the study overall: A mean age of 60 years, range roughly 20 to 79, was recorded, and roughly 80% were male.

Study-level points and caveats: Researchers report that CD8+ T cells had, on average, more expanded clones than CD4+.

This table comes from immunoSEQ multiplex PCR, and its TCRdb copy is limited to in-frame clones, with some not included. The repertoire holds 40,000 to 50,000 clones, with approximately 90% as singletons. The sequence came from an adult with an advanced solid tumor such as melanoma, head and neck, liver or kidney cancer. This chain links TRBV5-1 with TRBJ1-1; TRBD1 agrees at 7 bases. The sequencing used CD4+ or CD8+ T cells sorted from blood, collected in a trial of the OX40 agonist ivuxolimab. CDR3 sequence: CASSLTGEYNTEAFF. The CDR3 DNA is TGCGCCAGCAGCTTGACAGGGGAGTACAACACTGAAGCTTTCTTT.